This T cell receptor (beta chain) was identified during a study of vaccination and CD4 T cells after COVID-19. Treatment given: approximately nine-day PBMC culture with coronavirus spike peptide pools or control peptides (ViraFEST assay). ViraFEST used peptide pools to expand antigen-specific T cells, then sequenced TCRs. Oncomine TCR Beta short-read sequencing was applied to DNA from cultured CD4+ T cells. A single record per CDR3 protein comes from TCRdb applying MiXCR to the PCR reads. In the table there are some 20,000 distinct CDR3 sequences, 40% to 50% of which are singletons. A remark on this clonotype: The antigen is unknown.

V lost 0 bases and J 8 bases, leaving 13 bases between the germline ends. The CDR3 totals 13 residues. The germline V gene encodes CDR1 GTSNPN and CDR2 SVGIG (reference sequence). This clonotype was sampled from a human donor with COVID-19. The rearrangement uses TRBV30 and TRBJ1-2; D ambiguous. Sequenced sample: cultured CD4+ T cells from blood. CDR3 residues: CAWSVKALIGYTF. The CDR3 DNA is TGTGCCTGGAGTGTGAAAGCGCTTATCGGCTACACCTTC.